This is a list of T cell receptor beta chains from one sample in a study of neurological immune-mediated disorders. TCRdb re-called the 5' RACE reads with MiXCR, one entry per CDR3 protein. Among about 49,000 distinct CDR3 sequences listed, about 9% were seen once. Sequences were obtained from PBMCs. These receptor sequences come from a woman in her 40s in good health. Each CDR3 is given with its conserved first and last residue. A D gene is named only where the DNA matches it firmly. Not every row has a clone size; where given, it reads once, few, many or a size class.

J,D,size,V,DNA,CDR3
TRBJ1-3,.,.,TRBV11-2,TGTGCCAGCAGCTTATCAGGGACTGGAAACACCATATATTTT,CASSLSGTGNTIYF
TRBJ2-1,.,many,TRBV6-9,TGTGCCAGCCCTCCCCCGCTAGTTGCGGAAATACAGTTCTTC,CASPPPLVAEIQFF
TRBJ2-5,.,many,TRBV20-1,TGCAGTGCTCCCCGCGGGCTACAAGAGACCCAGTACTTC,CSAPRGLQETQYF
TRBJ1-3,TRBD1,many,TRBV5-1,TGCGCCAGCAGCTGGGCGGGACAGGGCAGTGGAAACACCATATATTTT,CASSWAGQGSGNTIYF
TRBJ2-1,.,many,TRBV9,TGTGCCAGCAGGGGGGACGGGTACAATGAGCAGTTCTTC,CASRGDGYNEQFF
TRBJ1-2,.,.,TRBV6-2/TRBV6-3,TGTGCCAGCAGTTACTCGAGGGGCGGCCACACCTTC,CASSYSRGGHTF
TRBJ1-4,.,many,TRBV5-1,TGCGCCAGCAGCGAGAAGCGGGACGGAAGAAATGAAAAACTGTTTTTT,CASSEKRDGRNEKLFF
TRBJ1-6,.,many,TRBV7-2,TGTGCCAGCAGCGAAACGCAGGTTTCACCCCTCCACTTT,CASSETQVSPLHF
TRBJ2-1,.,many,TRBV6-2/TRBV6-3,TGTGCCAGCAGTTCTCGTTTCGATGAGCAGTTCTTC,CASSSRFDEQFF
TRBJ2-5,.,many,TRBV7-2,TGTGCCAGCAGCTTAGGGCCGGGTCAGGGGGGGGAGACCCAGTACTTC,CASSLGPGQGGETQYF
TRBJ1-5,.,.,TRBV4-3,TGCGCCAGCAGCCAAGATACTCATCAGCCCAAGCGTTTT,CASSQDTHQPKRF
TRBJ2-3,.,many,TRBV4-1,TGCGCCAGCAGCCAAGGGGCAGATACGCAGTATTTT,CASSQGADTQYF
TRBJ2-1,.,many,TRBV5-1,TGCGCCAGCAGCTTTAGGGCTGGAGCCCTCGGCTACAATGAGCAGTTCTTC,CASSFRAGALGYNEQFF
TRBJ1-6,.,few,TRBV7-6,TGTGCCAGCAGCTATCGGACCGGAGGGGATTCACCCCTCCACTTT,CASSYRTGGDSPLHF
TRBJ1-1,TRBD1,many,TRBV5-1,TGCGCCAGCAGCTTTCAGGGGGCAAAGACTGAAGCTTTCTTT,CASSFQGAKTEAFF
TRBJ1-6,.,many,TRBV7-2,TGTGCCAGCAGCTTTGGACTCCGGGGAAGTAGCTATAATTCACCCCTCCACTTT,CASSFGLRGSSYNSPLHF
TRBJ1-2,TRBD1,many,TRBV2,TGTGCCAGCAGTGAAAGAGGACAGGGTTACTGGGGCTACACCTTC,CASSERGQGYWGYTF
TRBJ2-7,.,many,TRBV4-2,TGTGCCAGCAGCCAAGGGGACGGCTCCTACGAGCAGTACTTC,CASSQGDGSYEQYF
TRBJ2-2,TRBD2,.,TRBV7-3,TGTGCCAGCAGCTTAACGGGAGGGCCCACCGGGGAGCTGTTTTTT,CASSLTGGPTGELFF
TRBJ1-5,TRBD1,many,TRBV20-1,TGCAGTGCTCTTGACAGGGAGTATCAGCCCCAGCATTTT,CSALDREYQPQHF
TRBJ2-6,TRBD2,many,TRBV7-2,TGTGCCAGCAGCTTAGGGGGGGGGATTGGGGCCAACGTCCTGACTTTC,CASSLGGGIGANVLTF
TRBJ1-1,.,many,TRBV20-1,TGCAGTGCTAGAGGGGGAGGAGTTATTAACACTGAAGCTTTCTTT,CSARGGGVINTEAFF
TRBJ1-2,.,many,TRBV5-1,TGCGCCAGCAGCTTAGTTTCGGTTAACTATGGCTACACCTTC,CASSLVSVNYGYTF
TRBJ2-5,TRBD2,many,TRBV7-6,TGTGCCAGCAGCCGCTTCAGCGGGAGGGACCAAGAGACCCAGTACTTC,CASSRFSGRDQETQYF
TRBJ2-2,.,many,TRBV15,TGTGCCACCAGCAGACCCTCAAGCGGGGAGCTGTTTTTT,CATSRPSSGELFF
TRBJ2-7,TRBD1,many,TRBV12-3/TRBV12-4,TGTGCCAGCAGCCTCGGGACAGGGCGGGCGAGCGGCACAAGCTCCTACGAGCAGTACTTC,CASSLGTGRASGTSSYEQYF
TRBJ2-1,TRBD2,many,TRBV4-3,TGCGCCAGCAGCCAGAGCTCGCTAGCGGTCGAGATGAATGAGCAGTTCTTC,CASSQSSLAVEMNEQFF
TRBJ2-5,.,many,TRBV12-3/TRBV12-4,TGTGCCAGCAACCCTACAGGGTACCAAGAGACCCAGTACTTC,CASNPTGYQETQYF
TRBJ1-5,.,medium-sized,TRBV10-3,TGTGCCATCAGTGATGGAGGTGGCAATCAGCCCCAGCATTTT,CAISDGGGNQPQHF
TRBJ2-7,.,many,TRBV6-6,TGTGCCAGCAGTTACGTTTTCTTTCGCGGGCGTACCTCCTACGAGCAGTACTTC,CASSYVFFRGRTSYEQYF
TRBJ1-1,.,many,TRBV12-3/TRBV12-4,TGTGCCAGCAGTAGCGGGGCAGGGGCTGAAGCTTTCTTT,CASSSGAGAEAFF
TRBJ2-7,.,many,TRBV20-1,TGCAGTGCCACACCGGGGGTCGCCGAGCAGTACTTC,CSATPGVAEQYF
TRBJ1-3,.,many,TRBV7-8,TGTGCCAGCAGCTCCGAAACAGGGTCTTTAGGAAACACCATATATTTT,CASSSETGSLGNTIYF
TRBJ2-2,.,many,TRBV6-6,TGTGCCAGCAGAAGAATAACAGGGTACATCACCGGGGAGCTGTTTTTT,CASRRITGYITGELFF
TRBJ1-5,.,many,TRBV10-3,TGTGCCATCAGTGAGTCCAATCAGCCCCAGCATTTT,CAISESNQPQHF
TRBJ1-2,.,few,TRBV7-8,TGTGCCAGCAGCTTAATGCGGTCAGGGGATGGCTACACCTTC,CASSLMRSGDGYTF
TRBJ2-7,TRBD1,many,TRBV20-1,TGCAGTGCTCGGGACAGGGGCCACGAGCAGTACTTC,CSARDRGHEQYF
TRBJ1-1,.,few,TRBV5-5,TGTGCCAGCAGCCGATCTGGACGGGTGAACACTGAAGCTTTCTTT,CASSRSGRVNTEAFF
TRBJ1-1,TRBD1,many,TRBV5-1,TGCGCCAGCAGGGACGAGGACAGGTTGAACACTGAAGCTTTCTTT,CASRDEDRLNTEAFF
TRBJ2-7,.,many,TRBV6-5,TGTGCCAGCAGTTACAGCAACAGGGAGAGCGAGCAGTACTTC,CASSYSNRESEQYF
TRBJ2-7,TRBD1,many,TRBV20-1,TGCAGTGCTAGTATAGGGACAGGGGCCTACGAGCAGTACTTC,CSASIGTGAYEQYF
TRBJ2-7,TRBD1,many,TRBV24-1,TGTGCCACCAGTGATCCTTCCGACAGGGCCGACGAGCAGTACTTC,CATSDPSDRADEQYF
TRBJ2-3,TRBD1,many,TRBV5-1,TGCGCCAGCAGCGCTGGACAGGGCACAGATACGCAGTATTTT,CASSAGQGTDTQYF
TRBJ2-5,.,few,TRBV5-1,TGCGCCAGCAGCTGGGGGCTAGCTAGGGAGACCCAGTACTTC,CASSWGLARETQYF
TRBJ2-5,.,many,TRBV7-6,TGTGCCAGCACCATCTTGGTCGCCCAACCTCAAGAGACCCAGTACTTC,CASTILVAQPQETQYF
TRBJ1-2,.,many,TRBV10-3,TGTGCCATCAGTGAGTCGGGAGGGGCTGGCTACACCTTC,CAISESGGAGYTF
TRBJ2-2,TRBD2,many,TRBV29-1,TGCAGCGTTTTAGCGGGGGTGTACACCGGGGAGCTGTTTTTT,CSVLAGVYTGELFF
TRBJ2-7,.,many,TRBV7-2,TGTGCCAGCAGCTCGCGATACGAGCAGTACTTC,CASSSRYEQYF
TRBJ1-5,TRBD1,many,TRBV20-1,TGCAGTGCTGGGACAGGGGTTAGCAATCAGCCCCAGCATTTT,CSAGTGVSNQPQHF